Listed below are T cell receptor beta chains from one sample, sequenced in a study of blood T cell repertoires in COVID-19. Only in-frame clones appear in the TCRdb table, and some are missing; sequencing was by immunoSEQ multiplex PCR. The table shows 120,000 or so clones, with roughly 82% occurring only once. The sequenced sample was peripheral blood. Source of these receptors: a human donor in a cohort sampled during active COVID-19. Each CDR3 is given with its conserved first and last residue. Each record gives: V gene, D gene, J gene, CDR3 length, clone size, CDR3 DNA, CDR3 protein. The D gene is left open where the match is weak. Some rows mark clone size as missing; the rest say once, few, many or name a class of expanded clone.

>TRBV18|-|TRBJ2-1|16|-
TGTGCCAGCTCACCACCTAAGGGGGGGGGCCCAGATGAGCAGTTCTTC
CASSPPKGGGPDEQFF
>TRBV7-2|TRBD2|TRBJ2-5|17|-
TGTGCCAGCGCTTGGGGAGGACTAGCGGGGGGGAAAGAGACCCAGTACTTC
CASAWGGLAGGKETQYF
>TRBV18|-|TRBJ1-6|12|few
TGTGCCAGCTCAGAGTCTAATTCACCCCTCCACTTT
CASSESNSPLHF
>TRBV27|-|TRBJ2-7|13|-
TGTGCCAGCAGTTTAGCCCAAGGAGGGGAGCAGTACTTC
CASSLAQGGEQYF
>TRBV4-3|TRBD2|TRBJ2-7|16|-
TGCGCCAGCAGCCAAGATTGGCTAGCGGGGAACTACGAGCAGTACTTC
CASSQDWLAGNYEQYF
>TRBV27|-|TRBJ1-1|12|-
TGTGCCAGCAGTGACCGACAGACTGAAGCTTTCTTT
CASSDRQTEAFF
>TRBV28|-|TRBJ2-1|12|-
TGTGCCAGCAGTTGGGGGACAAATGAGCAGTTCTTC
CASSWGTNEQFF
>TRBV30|-|TRBJ1-1|15|-
TGTGCCTGGATCGGGACACCTAAAGTGAACACTGAAGCTTTCTTT
CAWIGTPKVNTEAFF
>TRBV5-1|TRBD1|TRBJ2-7|14|-
TGCGCCAGCAGCTTGACGGGACAGGGAGAGGAGCAGTACTTC
CASSLTGQGEEQYF
>TRBV5-1|TRBD1|TRBJ1-2|15|-
TGCGCCAGCAGCTTGGGGACAGGGATGAACTATGGCTACACCTTC
CASSLGTGMNYGYTF
>TRBV5-1|TRBD1|TRBJ2-1|16|-
TGCGCCAGCAGCTTGAACGGGGACAGCTCCTACAATGAGCAGTTCTTC
CASSLNGDSSYNEQFF
>TRBV5-8|TRBD1|TRBJ2-5|14|-
TGTGCCAGCAGCTCCCGGGACAGGGAAGAGACCCAGTACTTC
CASSSRDREETQYF
>TRBV7-8|-|TRBJ2-7|15|-
TGTGCCAGCAGCTTAGACTGGGGCAGGTCCTACGAGCAGTACTTC
CASSLDWGRSYEQYF
>TRBV5-7|TRBD1|TRBJ2-7|15|-
TGTGCCAGCAGTCACGGACAGGGGGCTCCCCACGAGCAGTACTTC
CASSHGQGAPHEQYF
>TRBV19|-|TRBJ2-5|15|once
TGTGCCAGTAGTACCAGGGCAGGGGGGCCGGAGACCCAGTACTTC
CASSTRAGGPETQYF
>TRBV7-2|TRBD1|TRBJ1-2|14|-
TGTGCCAGCAGCTTAGCAGCAGGGGGTGGTGGCTACACCTTC
CASSLAAGGGGYTF
>TRBV7-2|-|TRBJ1-6|15|-
TGTGCCAGCAGCTTAGGACCCGGGGATAATTCACCCCTCCACTTT
CASSLGPGDNSPLHF
>TRBV12-5|-|TRBJ1-5|14|-
TGTGCTAGTGGTTTCATGAGGGAGGGACAGCCCCAGCATTTT
CASGFMREGQPQHF
>TRBV29-1|-|TRBJ2-2|12|-
TGCAGCGCTCGGACAGAAACCGGGGAGCTGTTTTTT
CSARTETGELFF
>TRBV10-3|-|TRBJ2-5|12|-
TGTGCCATCAGTGATGGGGGGGAGACCCAGTACTTC
CAISDGGETQYF
>TRBV3-1/TRBV3-2|-|TRBJ1-1|15|-
TGTGCCAGCAGCCCGGGAGGGGGTAGTAGTTCGGAAGCTTTCTTT
CASSPGGGSSSEAFF
>TRBV9|-|TRBJ1-3|16|few
TGTGCCAGCAGCGTTAGAGGGCCCTCCTCTGGAAACACCATATATTTT
CASSVRGPSSGNTIYF
>TRBV18|TRBD1|TRBJ1-2|14|-
TGTGCCAGCTCACTGGACAGGGCGGTCTATGGCTACACCTTC
CASSLDRAVYGYTF
>TRBV11-3|TRBD1|TRBJ2-1|15|once
TGTGCCAGCAGCATACCGGGACAGGGGGTCAATGAGCAGTTCTTC
CASSIPGQGVNEQFF
>TRBV10-2|TRBD1|TRBJ2-1|13|-
TGCGCCAGCAGGGGGACAGCAAACAATGAGCAGTTCTTC
CASRGTANNEQFF
>TRBV24-1|TRBD2|TRBJ2-3|16|-
TGTGCCACCAGTGATTCTAGCGGGGGGGCTCCAGATACGCAGTATTTT
CATSDSSGGAPDTQYF
>TRBV19|TRBD1|TRBJ1-3|15|-
TGTGCCAGTAGTCCTCGGACAGGGACCGGAAACACCATATATTTT
CASSPRTGTGNTIYF
>TRBV11-2|TRBD1|TRBJ1-1|17|-
TGTGCCAGCAGACCGATGGGACAGGCCTTAACGGGAACTGAAGCTTTCTTT
CASRPMGQALTGTEAFF
>TRBV11-2|TRBD2|TRBJ2-1|18|-
TGTGCCAGCAGCTCCCGCGGCCTAGCGGGGGTCTCCTACAATGAGCAGTTCTTC
CASSSRGLAGVSYNEQFF
>TRBV9|TRBD1|TRBJ1-6|15|-
TGTGCCAGCAGCCCCGGACAGGGGGCCGATTCACCCCTCCACTTT
CASSPGQGADSPLHF
>TRBV5-5|-|TRBJ2-3|16|-
TGTGCCAGCAGCCGAGGCACAGGGCGATTAACAGATACGCAGTATTTT
CASSRGTGRLTDTQYF
>TRBV19|TRBD2|TRBJ2-1|14|-
TGTGCCAGTAGTAACGGGGGGGCCCAAGATGAGCAGTTCTTC
CASSNGGAQDEQFF
>TRBV5-4|-|TRBJ2-7|13|-
TGTGCCAGCAGCTTGGCCGGTAGCTACGAGCAGTACTTC
CASSLAGSYEQYF
>TRBV5-4|-|TRBJ1-4|15|-
TGTGCCAGCAGCGCTGACTGGACAACTAATGAAAAACTGTTTTTT
CASSADWTTNEKLFF
>TRBV6-6|-|TRBJ1-1|15|-
TGTGCCAGCAGTTACCGCCAGGGTAGAAACACTGAAGCTTTCTTT
CASSYRQGRNTEAFF
>TRBV28|-|TRBJ2-7|14|once
TGTGCCAGCATTGGGCACGGGAGCTCCTACGAGCAGTACTTC
CASIGHGSSYEQYF
>TRBV7-6|TRBD2|TRBJ2-2|16|-
TGTGCCAGCAGCTTGGGACTAGACTTCCCAACCGGGGAGCTGTTTTTT
CASSLGLDFPTGELFF
>TRBV4-1|TRBD2|TRBJ2-3|15|-
TGCGCCAGCAGCCGGACTAGCGGGGGCACAGATACGCAGTATTTT
CASSRTSGGTDTQYF
>TRBV5-4|TRBD1|TRBJ2-7|13|-
TGTGCCAGCAGCTTGGTGGGGACAGATGAGCAGTACTTC
CASSLVGTDEQYF
>TRBV5-1|TRBD1|TRBJ2-7|16|-
TGCGCCAGCAGCTTGGCCTCGACAGGGATGTTCTACGAGCAGTACTTC
CASSLASTGMFYEQYF
>TRBV11-2|TRBD1|TRBJ1-4|14|once
TGTGCCAGCAGACGACAGGGGTCCGGTGAAAAACTGTTTTTT
CASRRQGSGEKLFF
>TRBV3-1/TRBV3-2|-|TRBJ2-1|13|-
TGTGCCAGCAGCCAAGCCAGGGGTGGTGAGCAGTTCTTC
CASSQARGGEQFF
>TRBV9|TRBD1|TRBJ2-7|14|once
TGTGCCAGCAGCGGAGGACAGGGCTCCTACGAGCAGTACTTC
CASSGGQGSYEQYF
>TRBV16|TRBD1|TRBJ2-3|15|-
TGTGCCAGCAGCCAATCGGGCCAGGGGGTAGATACGCAGTATTTT
CASSQSGQGVDTQYF
>TRBV5-1|TRBD1|TRBJ1-2|14|-
TGCGCCAGCAGCCCCGGACAGGGATTAGATGGCTACACCTTC
CASSPGQGLDGYTF
>TRBV7-9|-|TRBJ1-4|16|-
TGTGCCAGCAGCTTAGGTGGCCAGGGAGGACTTGAAAAACTGTTTTTT
CASSLGGQGGLEKLFF
>TRBV21-1|-|TRBJ2-7|14|-
TGTGCCAGCAGCAAACAGGGGTCCTCCTACGAGCAGTACTTC
CASSKQGSSYEQYF